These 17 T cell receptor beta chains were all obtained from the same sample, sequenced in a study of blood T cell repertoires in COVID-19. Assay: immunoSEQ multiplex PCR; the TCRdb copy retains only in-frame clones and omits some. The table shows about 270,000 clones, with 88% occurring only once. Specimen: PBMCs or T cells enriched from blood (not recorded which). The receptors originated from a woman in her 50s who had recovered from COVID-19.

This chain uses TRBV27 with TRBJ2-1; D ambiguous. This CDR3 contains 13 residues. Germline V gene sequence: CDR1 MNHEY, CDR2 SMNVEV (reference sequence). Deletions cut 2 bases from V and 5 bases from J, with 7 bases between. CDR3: CASSLKQDNEQFF. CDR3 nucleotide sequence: TGTGCCAGCAGTTTAAAGCAGGACAATGAGCAGTTCTTC.

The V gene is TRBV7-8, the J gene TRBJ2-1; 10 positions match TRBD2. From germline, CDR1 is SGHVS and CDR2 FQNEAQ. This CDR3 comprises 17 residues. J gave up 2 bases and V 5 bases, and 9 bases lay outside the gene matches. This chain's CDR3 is CASSPPSGSYPYNEQFF. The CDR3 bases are TGTGCCAGCAGCCCCCCTAGCGGGAGTTACCCCTACAATGAGCAGTTCTTC.

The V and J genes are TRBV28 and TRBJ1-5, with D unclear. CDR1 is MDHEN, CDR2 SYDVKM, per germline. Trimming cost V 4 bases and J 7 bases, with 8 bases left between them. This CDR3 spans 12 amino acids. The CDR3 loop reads CASSSLGQPQHF. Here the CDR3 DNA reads TGTGCCAGCAGTTCGCTCGGGCAGCCCCAGCATTTT.

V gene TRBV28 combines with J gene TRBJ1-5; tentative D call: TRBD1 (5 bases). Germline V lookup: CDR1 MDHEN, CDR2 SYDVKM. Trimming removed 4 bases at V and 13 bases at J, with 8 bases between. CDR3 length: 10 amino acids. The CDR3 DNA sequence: TGTGCCAGCAGTTCCGACAGTCAGCATTTT. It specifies CASSSDSQHF. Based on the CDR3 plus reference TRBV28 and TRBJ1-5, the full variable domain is DVKVTQSSRYLVKRTGEKVFLECVQDMDHENMFWYRQDPGLGLRLIYFSYDVKMKEKGDIPEGYSVSREKKERFSLILESASTNQTSMYLCASSSDSQHFGDGTRLSIL.

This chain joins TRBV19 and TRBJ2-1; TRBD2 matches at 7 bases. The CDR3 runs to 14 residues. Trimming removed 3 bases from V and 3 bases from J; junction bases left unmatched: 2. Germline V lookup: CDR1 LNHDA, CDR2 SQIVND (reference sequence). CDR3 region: CASSISGIYNEQFF. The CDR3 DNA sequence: TGTGCCAGTAGTATCAGCGGGATCTACAATGAGCAGTTCTTC.

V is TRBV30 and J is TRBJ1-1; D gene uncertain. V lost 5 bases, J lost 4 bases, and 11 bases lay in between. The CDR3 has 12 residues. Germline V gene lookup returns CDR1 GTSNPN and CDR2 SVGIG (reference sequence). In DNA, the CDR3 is TGTGCCTGGTGTTGTGCGGGCACTGAAGCTTTCTTT. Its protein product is CAWCCAGTEAFF. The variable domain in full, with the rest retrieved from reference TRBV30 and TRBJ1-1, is SQTIHQWPATLVQPVGSPLSLECTVEGTSNPNLYWYRQAAGRGLQLLFYSVGIGQISSEVPQNLSASRPQDRQFILSSKKLLLSDSGFYLCAWCCAGTEAFFGQGTRLTVV.

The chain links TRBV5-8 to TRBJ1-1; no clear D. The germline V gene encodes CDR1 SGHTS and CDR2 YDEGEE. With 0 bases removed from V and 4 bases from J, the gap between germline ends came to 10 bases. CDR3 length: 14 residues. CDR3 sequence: CASSLVRGSTEAFF. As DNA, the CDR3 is TGTGCCAGCAGCTTGGTTCGGGGTTCCACTGAAGCTTTCTTT.

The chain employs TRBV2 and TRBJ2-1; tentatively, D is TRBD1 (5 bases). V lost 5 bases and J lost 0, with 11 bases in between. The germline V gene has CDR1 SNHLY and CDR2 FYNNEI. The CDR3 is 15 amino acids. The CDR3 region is CASSLEQGSYNEQFF. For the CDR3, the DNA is TGTGCCAGCAGTTTGGAGCAGGGCTCCTACAATGAGCAGTTCTTC.

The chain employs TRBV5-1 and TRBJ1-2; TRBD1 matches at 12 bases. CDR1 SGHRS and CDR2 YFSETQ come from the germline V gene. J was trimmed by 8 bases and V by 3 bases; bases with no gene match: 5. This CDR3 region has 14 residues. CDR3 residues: CASSSRDRGQGYTF. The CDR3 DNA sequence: TGCGCCAGCAGCTCCCGGGACAGGGGGCAGGGCTACACCTTC.

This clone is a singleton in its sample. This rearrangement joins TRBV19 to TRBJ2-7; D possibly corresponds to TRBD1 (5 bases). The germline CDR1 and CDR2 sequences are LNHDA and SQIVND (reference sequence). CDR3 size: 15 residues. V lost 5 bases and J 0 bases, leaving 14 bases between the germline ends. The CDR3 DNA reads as TGTGCCAGTAGTCCCGGTAGGGGTCCCTCCTACGAGCAGTACTTC. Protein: CASSPGRGPSYEQYF.

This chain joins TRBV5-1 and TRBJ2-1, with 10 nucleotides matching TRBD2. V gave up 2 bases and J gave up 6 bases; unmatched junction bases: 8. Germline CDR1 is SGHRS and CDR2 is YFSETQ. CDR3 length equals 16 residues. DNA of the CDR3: TGCGCCAGCAGCTTCCGCGGCCGGACTAGCGGCAATGAGCAGTTCTTC. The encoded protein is CASSFRGRTSGNEQFF.

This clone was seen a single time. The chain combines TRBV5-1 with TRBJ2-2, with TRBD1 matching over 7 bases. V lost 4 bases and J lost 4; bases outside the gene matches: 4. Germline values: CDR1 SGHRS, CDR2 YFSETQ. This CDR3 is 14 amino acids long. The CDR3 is CASSPWDSTGELFF. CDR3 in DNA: TGCGCCAGCAGCCCATGGGACAGCACCGGGGAGCTGTTTTTT.

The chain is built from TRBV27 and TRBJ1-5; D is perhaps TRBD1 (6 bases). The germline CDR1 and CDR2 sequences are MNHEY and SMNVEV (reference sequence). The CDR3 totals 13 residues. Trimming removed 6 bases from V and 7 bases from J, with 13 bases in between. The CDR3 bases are TGTGCCAGCAGCGGGCAGGGACAACAGCCCCAGCATTTT. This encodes CASSGQGQQPQHF.

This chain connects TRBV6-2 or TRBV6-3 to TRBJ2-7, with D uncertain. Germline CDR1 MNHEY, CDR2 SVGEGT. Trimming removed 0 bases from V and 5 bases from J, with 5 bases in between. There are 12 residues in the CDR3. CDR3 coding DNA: TGTGCCAGCAGTTACTCCCTTCACGAGCAGTACTTC. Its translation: CASSYSLHEQYF.

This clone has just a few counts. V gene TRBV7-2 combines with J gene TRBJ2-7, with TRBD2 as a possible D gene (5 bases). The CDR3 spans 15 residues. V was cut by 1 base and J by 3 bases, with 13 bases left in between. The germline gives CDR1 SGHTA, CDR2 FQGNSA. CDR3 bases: TGTGCCAGCAGCTTAGAAGAGGGTTCAAGCTACGAGCAGTACTTC. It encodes CASSLEEGSSYEQYF.

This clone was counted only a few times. The CDR3 coding sequence is TGCAACCCCCGGGGGATATATGGCTACACCTTC. It codes for CNPRGIYGYTF. The gene calls are TRBV20-1 and TRBJ1-2; a weak D match, TRBD1 (5 bases). The CDR3 length is 11 residues. Germline-derived CDR1 and CDR2 are DFQATT and SNEGSKA (reference sequence).

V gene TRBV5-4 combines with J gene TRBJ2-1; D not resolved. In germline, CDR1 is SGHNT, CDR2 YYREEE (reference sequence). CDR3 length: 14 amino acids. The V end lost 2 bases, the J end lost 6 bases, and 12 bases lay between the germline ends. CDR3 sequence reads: CASSFSGRVNEQFF. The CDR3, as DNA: TGTGCCAGCAGCTTTTCTGGCCGGGTCAATGAGCAGTTCTTC. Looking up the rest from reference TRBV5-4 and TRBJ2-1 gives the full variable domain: ETGVTQSPTHLIKTRGQQVTLRCSSQSGHNTVSWYQQALGQGPQFIFQYYREEENGRGNFPPRFSGLQFPNYSSELNVNALELDDSALYLCASSFSGRVNEQFFGPGTRLTVL.